The sample holds one count of the clone carrying this T cell receptor beta chain. With V trimmed by 4 bases and J by 7 bases, 11 bases remained unmatched. Germline assignment: CDR1 SGHAT and CDR2 FQNNGV. This CDR3 is 15 amino acids long. This specimen belongs to a study of blood T cell repertoires in COVID-19. Study information: PBMCs, B-cell-depleted T cells, or T cells were the source of the cDNA or gDNA that made up the material.

One Seattle source followed patients from active infection through their disease course. As processed by the authors: Amplification with reference gene primers provided the estimates of nucleated cell counts. Sequenced by immunoSEQ multiplex PCR; TCRdb stores in-frame clones only, minus some. Clone size and the V and J calls come from that table; the DNA yielded D and trimming. The data show around 190,000 clones, with about four fifths seen just once and about 11% held by the top ten. Material: peripheral blood. The sequence derives from a middle-aged woman with COVID-19, enrolled during active disease. The rearrangement joins TRBV11-2 to TRBJ2-7; 9 nucleotides agree with TRBD1. CDR3 loop: CASSSLRQGVGEQYV. The DNA of the CDR3 is TGTGCCAGCAGCTCCCTGCGACAGGGGGTCGGGGAGCAGTACGTC.